This record concerns one TCR beta chain sequence. These data belong to a study of control samples from healthy donors and cancer patients. This table comes from immunoSEQ multiplex PCR, and its TCRdb copy is limited to in-frame clones, with some not included. The table lists 170,000 or so clones, 75% to 95% of them singletons, with roughly 2% in the top ten. The V end lost 5 bases, the J end lost 2 bases, and 13 bases lay between the germline ends. This CDR3 comprises 15 residues. Germline CDR1 WSHSY, CDR2 SAAADI. The sequenced sample consisted of blood. This receptor was obtained from a middle-aged woman in good health. The rearrangement uses TRBV10-2 and TRBJ1-5; weak D call: TRBD1 (6 bases). DNA of the CDR3: TGCGCCAGCAGTACAGGGTTAATGGGCAATCAGCCCCAGCATTTT. Translation: CASSTGLMGNQPQHF.